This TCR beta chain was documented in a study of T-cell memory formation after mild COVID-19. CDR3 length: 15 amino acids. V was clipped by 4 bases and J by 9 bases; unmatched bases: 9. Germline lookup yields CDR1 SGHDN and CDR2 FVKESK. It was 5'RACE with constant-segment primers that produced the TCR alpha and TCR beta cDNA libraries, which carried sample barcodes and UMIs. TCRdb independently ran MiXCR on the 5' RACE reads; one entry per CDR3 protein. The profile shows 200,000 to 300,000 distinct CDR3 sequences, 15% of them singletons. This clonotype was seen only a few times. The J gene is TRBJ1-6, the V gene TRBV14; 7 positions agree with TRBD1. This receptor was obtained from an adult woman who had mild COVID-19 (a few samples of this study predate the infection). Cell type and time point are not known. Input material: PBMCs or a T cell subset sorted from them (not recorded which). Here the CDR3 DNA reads TGTGCCAGCAGCCTTACAGGGGCAGAGGTTTCACCCCTCCACTTT. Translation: CASSLTGAEVSPLHF.